This entry is about one T cell receptor beta chain. This clone appeared a single time. The clone's antigen remains unknown. No quality values exist for individual bases; no much larger clone is one base distant. The entry originates in a study of cytomegalovirus exposure and HLA in healthy donors (dated by TCRdb to 2016 to 2017). Some background on the complete study: The 500 to 800 repertoires of the first cohort and the 120 validation repertoires were produced on the same platform, according to a later analysis. The study aimed to test whether cataloging public T cell receptors could reveal signatures of past pathogen exposure. Along with the roughly 610-subject first cohort, a separate validation cohort of more than 90 different subjects was used. To predict cytomegalovirus infection status, the study combined high-throughput TCR immunosequencing, statistical association of individual TCRs with disease status, and machine learning.

Results the study describes overall, beyond this receptor: In a later analysis, TCRs clustered in the first cohort were found to also tend to co-occur in the roughly 120 validation repertoires, with 94% of cluster scores above 0. All 120 or so repertoires were used to score co-occurrence in the validation cohort in a later analysis, because that analysis had no HLA typing for the cohort. Cytomegalovirus status was reported to be diagnosed by the classifier with high specificity and sensitivity in both the original and validation cohorts. It was suggested by the authors that the approach could potentially be generalized to other disease states and immunological phenotypes. The study gave a list of some 150 TCR beta chains associated with cytomegalovirus. Across donors, most TCR sequences were observed very rarely, whereas some public TCRs were present in many individuals. In vitro tests confirmed that a few of the cytomegalovirus-associated TCR beta chains recognize cytomegalovirus antigens.

V is trimmed back by 4 bases and J by 2 bases, and the junction contains 12 bases that no gene match accounts for. Looking up the germline V gene (reference sequence) yields CDR1 SGHNT and CDR2 YYREEE. Inclusive of the bounding cysteine and phenylalanine, the CDR3 is 17 residues long. Only the CDR3 portion is preserved as DNA: 51 bases, with reading frame beginning at the first base. The library relied on the immunoSEQ multiplex PCR assay. The paper's data handling went like this. A statistical classification framework was developed to diagnose cytomegalovirus status using the catalog of TCR beta chain sequences. The table comes from immuneACCESS by way of TCRdb, which keeps in-frame sequences with V and J called. Part of the clones is missing from these tables; in studies checked, under half for an unresolved V gene and the rest for unknown reasons. The V and J calls and the clone size are those of that table, but D and trimming were determined from the DNA. Counted in this sample were over 200,000 clones; around nine tenths of them appeared once. The ten largest clones capture 2.9% of the sample.

The donors belonged to the validation cohort of around 110 subjects, which was separate from the approximately 700-subject first cohort. The TCR comes from a woman between 18 and 29 years old in good health and CMV-seronegative. The sample comprised PBMCs. This chain is built from TRBV5-4 and TRBJ2-5, and 9 junctional nucleotides match TRBD1. The CDR3 sequence is CASSIPRQGEGQETQYF. In nucleotide form, the sequence is TGTGCCAGCAGCATTCCGCGACAGGGGGAAGGGCAAGAGACCCAGTACTTC.